One and the same sample provided the 16 T cell receptor beta chains below, sequenced in a study of cytotoxic CD8 clonotypes in ibrutinib-treated CLL. The table came from immunoSEQ multiplex PCR; TCRdb's copy has only in-frame clones and leaves some out. The table includes more than 25,000 clones, roughly three quarters detected once. The sample was PBMCs, taken after 36 months of ibrutinib treatment. The receptors come from a human donor with chronic lymphocytic leukemia.

This sequence joins TRBV6-5 and TRBJ2-2; D gene unclear. The germline V gene has CDR1 MNHEY and CDR2 SVGAGI. Trimming left V 10 bases short and J 7 bases short, with 10 bases between. The CDR3 has 11 amino acids. Written as DNA, the CDR3 is TGTGCCACCGTACTTGGCGGGGAGCTGTTTTTT. Protein product: CATVLGGELFF.

The V call is TRBV6-5, the J call TRBJ2-5; possibly TRBD1 for D (6 bases). V was clipped by 11 bases and J by 7 bases, with 14 bases between them. The CDR3 runs 11 residues. Germline V lookup: CDR1 MNHEY, CDR2 SVGAGI. This chain's CDR3 is CAASRGGTQYF. The DNA for the CDR3 is TGTGCCGCCAGCAGGGGTGGGACCCAGTACTTC.

This clone was detected only once. The chain joins TRBV10-3 to TRBJ2-1; D ambiguous. V lost 6 bases to trimming and J lost 0 bases, with 9 bases between them. This CDR3 region has 14 residues. CDR1 and CDR2 (germline): ENHRY, SYGVKD. The CDR3 here is CAIRPTGSYNEQFF. The CDR3 DNA reads TGTGCCATCAGGCCGACCGGCTCCTACAATGAGCAGTTCTTC.

The rearrangement uses TRBV5-4 and TRBJ2-3, with a weak D call TRBD2 (6 bases). This CDR3 comprises 16 residues. V dropped 4 bases and J dropped 4 bases, with 19 bases sitting between them. Germline V gene sequence: CDR1 SGHNT, CDR2 YYREEE (reference sequence). CDR3 sequence (DNA): TGTGCCAGCAGCCAAGACCCAGCGGGCGAGGCAGATACGCAGTATTTT. Its protein is CASSQDPAGEADTQYF.

The chain combines TRBV9 with TRBJ2-2; tentative D call: TRBD1 (7 bases). The CDR3 is made up of 16 amino acids. Per the germline V gene, CDR1 is SGDLS and CDR2 is YYNGEE. V was cut by 2 bases and J by 0 bases, with 11 bases left in between. The CDR3 DNA follows: TGTGCCAGCAGCGTTCCCAGGGGGGCGAACACCGGGGAGCTGTTTTTT. Amino acids: CASSVPRGANTGELFF.

The chain recombines TRBV5-4 with TRBJ1-2; D gene uncertain. The CDR3 contains 13 residues. CDR1 is SGHNT, CDR2 YYREEE, per germline (reference sequence). The V end was cut by 0 bases, the J end by 5 bases, with 8 bases between. The CDR3 region is CASSLGQLYGYTF. CDR3 sequence (DNA): TGTGCCAGCAGCTTGGGTCAGTTGTATGGCTACACCTTC.

The genes are TRBV7-9 and TRBJ2-3; no reliable D call. This CDR3 has 13 amino acids. Germline CDR1 SEHNR, CDR2 FQNEAQ (reference sequence). Deletions cut 7 bases from V and 6 bases from J, with 14 bases between. This CDR3 is CASNQGLLDTQYF. The CDR3 bases are TGTGCCAGCAATCAAGGCCTTCTGGATACGCAGTATTTT.

The gene calls are TRBV12-5 and TRBJ1-1; D is unresolved. The CDR3 is 13 amino acids. The germline V gene has CDR1 LGHNT and CDR2 FRNRAP. The V and J ends lost 8 bases and 5 bases respectively, with 15 bases between them. The CDR3, as DNA: TGTGCTAGTAGCCCCCGGGGAGGGACTGAAGCTTTCTTT. Amino acids: CASSPRGGTEAFF.

This clone was detected once. V is TRBV5-4 and J is TRBJ2-7; D unclear. The CDR3 has 12 residues. Between the trimmed V and J ends, which lost 5 bases and 4 bases, there was a span of 10 bases. Germline V lookup: CDR1 SGHNT, CDR2 YYREEE (reference sequence). As DNA, the CDR3 is TGTGCCAGCAGGCGAGACCGGTACGAGCAGTACTTC. This translates into CASRRDRYEQYF.

The rearrangement uses TRBV19 and TRBJ2-3; 12 bases are a match to TRBD2. J gave up 6 bases and V 3 bases, and 7 bases lay outside the gene matches. The CDR3 runs to 16 residues. Germline loops: CDR1 LNHDA, CDR2 SQIVND (reference sequence). The CDR3 DNA reads TGTGCCAGTAGTATTGGACTAGCGGGACTCCCTGATACGCAGTATTTT. Amino acid sequence: CASSIGLAGLPDTQYF.

The chain combines TRBV5-1 with TRBJ2-2, with D possibly being TRBD1 (6 bases). CDR3 length: 16 amino acids. The V end lost 4 bases, the J end lost 1 base, and 14 bases lay between the germline ends. Germline lookup yields CDR1 SGHRS and CDR2 YFSETQ. This CDR3 reads CASSHGQLKNTGELFF. The DNA for the CDR3 is TGCGCCAGCAGCCATGGACAGCTTAAGAACACCGGGGAGCTGTTTTTT.

The chain joins TRBV19 to TRBJ1-4, with D perhaps TRBD1 (5 bases). This CDR3 has 12 residues. The V gene's germline CDR1 is LNHDA and CDR2 SQIVND (reference sequence). V lost 6 bases and J lost 8, with 10 bases in between. CDR3 bases: TGTGCCAGTAGCCCGGGGGGGGAAAAACTGTTTTTT. This translates into CASSPGGEKLFF.

The genes are TRBV5-1 and TRBJ2-7; D unresolved. The CDR3 totals 13 residues. Germline V gives CDR1 SGHRS, CDR2 YFSETQ. V dropped 0 bases and J dropped 4 bases, with 8 bases sitting between them. This CDR3 reads CASSLDSWYEQYF. In DNA, the CDR3 is TGCGCCAGCAGCTTGGACAGTTGGTACGAGCAGTACTTC.

The chain recombines TRBV9 with TRBJ2-1; the D gene is possibly TRBD2 (5 bases). V was pared by 0 bases and J by 7 bases, with 8 bases between. Germline loops: CDR1 SGDLS, CDR2 YYNGEE. The CDR3 consists of 13 residues. The CDR3 spells CASSVGSANEQFF. CDR3 DNA sequence: TGTGCCAGCAGCGTAGGTAGCGCGAATGAGCAGTTCTTC.

This chain links TRBV19 with TRBJ1-4; D remains unclear. From germline, CDR1 is LNHDA and CDR2 SQIVND (reference sequence). The CDR3 is 12 amino acids. Trimming cost V 8 bases and J 2 bases, with 6 bases left between them. CDR3 in amino acids: CASFGTNEKLFF. CDR3 coding DNA: TGTGCCAGTTTCGGGACTAATGAAAAACTGTTTTTT.

The V call is TRBV5-6, the J call TRBJ1-1; no definite D call. The germline V gene encodes CDR1 SGHDT and CDR2 YYEEEE. The ends were cut back, 0 bases at V and 4 bases at J, with 7 bases in the middle. The CDR3 runs 13 residues. CDR3 protein: CASSLGPVTEAFF. CDR3 nucleotides: TGTGCCAGCAGCTTGGGACCGGTCACTGAAGCTTTCTTT.